Following are 22 T cell receptor beta chains from one sample sequenced in a study of regulatory and conventional T cells in RAG deficiency. The sorted conventional CD4+ T cells were CD25-low and CD127-high, with genomic DNA sequenced. Only in-frame clones appear in the TCRdb table, and some are missing; sequencing was by immunoSEQ multiplex PCR. The profile shows roughly 35,000 clones, 75% to 80% of them singletons. This sample also appeared in a second study, on regulatory T cells. This second study notes: Primers: 52 TRBV forward and 13 TRBJ reverse.

The source material was CD4+ effector T cells sorted from blood. Receptors were obtained from a human donor in good health.

V usage is TRBV5-1 and J usage is TRBJ1-1; unclear D gene. V was trimmed by 1 base and J by 2 bases, leaving 18 bases between them. The CDR3 is 17 amino acids. From germline, CDR1 is SGHRS and CDR2 YFSETQ. The CDR3 DNA is TGCGCCAGCAGCTTGTATTCCCGGGATACTATAAACACTGAAGCTTTCTTT. This sequence encodes CASSLYSRDTINTEAFF.

This rearrangement joins TRBV5-1 to TRBJ1-5; 7 bases are shared with TRBD1. J was trimmed by 5 bases and V by 4 bases; bases with no gene match: 15. This CDR3 is built from 17 residues. CDR1 and CDR2 from the germline V gene are SGHRS and YFSETQ. Here the CDR3 DNA reads TGCGCCAGCAGCAAACCCACCGACAGGGCAGCGGATCAGCCCCAGCATTTT. It yields the protein CASSKPTDRAADQPQHF.

The chain recombines TRBV5-1 with TRBJ2-3; a possible D gene is TRBD1 (6 bases). Germline CDR1 reads SGHRS; CDR2 reads YFSETQ. The CDR3 length is 14 residues. Trimming took off 2 bases at V and 5 bases at J, with 12 bases between the two ends. The chain's CDR3 is CASSLGGRGDTQYF. Written as DNA, the CDR3 is TGCGCCAGCAGCTTAGGGGGAAGGGGAGATACGCAGTATTTT.

The chain links TRBV5-8 to TRBJ1-4; a possible D gene is TRBD1 (6 bases). V lost 4 bases and J lost 2, with 15 bases in between. Germline CDR1 and CDR2: SGHTS and YDEGEE. This CDR3 spans 16 amino acids. The CDR3 protein is CASSLGGGSTNEKLFF. In DNA form, the CDR3 reads TGTGCCAGCAGCCTGGGAGGGGGGTCCACTAATGAAAAACTGTTTTTT.

The chain employs TRBV6-1 and TRBJ2-7; 11 bases fit TRBD1. V was pared by 2 bases and J by 6 bases, with 6 bases of the junction left unmatched. The CDR3 consists of 15 residues. CDR1 and CDR2 (germline): MNHNS, SASEGT. CDR3 DNA sequence: TGTGCCAGCAGTGAACGGACAGGGGGCGCCGGCGAGCAGTACTTC. Its translation: CASSERTGGAGEQYF.

This sequence joins TRBV5-1 and TRBJ2-1; D is uncertain. CDR1 and CDR2 (germline): SGHRS, YFSETQ. Trimming took off 4 bases at V and 2 bases at J, with 13 bases between the two ends. The CDR3 has 15 amino acids. CDR3 DNA: TGCGCCAGCAGCCCCTTGACACCCACCTACAATGAGCAGTTCTTC. It encodes CASSPLTPTYNEQFF.

CDR3 amino acids: CASSPQFF. The CDR3 nucleotides read TGTGCCAGCAGCCCCCAGTTCTTC. The V call is TRBV7-9, the J call TRBJ2-1; D call uncertain. Germline-derived CDR1 and CDR2 are SEHNR and FQNEAQ (reference sequence). This CDR3 has 8 amino acids. The V gene lost 5 bases and the J gene lost 13 bases, with 3 bases spanning the gap.

The chain combines TRBV7-3 with TRBJ2-2; 7 nucleotides align to TRBD1. V shed 5 bases, J shed 2 bases, and the junction held 5 bases outside the gene matches. Germline V gives CDR1 SGHTA, CDR2 FQGTGA. CDR3 length: 15 residues. The CDR3 loop is CASSPGQINTGELFF. DNA of the CDR3: TGTGCCAGCAGCCCGGGACAGATAAACACCGGGGAGCTGTTTTTT.

This chain links TRBV29-1 with TRBJ2-5, with a weak D call TRBD1 (6 bases). V lost 1 base, J lost 2 bases, and 11 bases lay in between. From germline, CDR1 is SQVTM and CDR2 ANQGSEA. The CDR3 sequence is 14 residues long. The CDR3 loop is CSVEVWTEQETQYF. The CDR3 DNA reads as TGCAGCGTTGAAGTTTGGACAGAGCAAGAGACCCAGTACTTC.

The rearrangement uses TRBV11-2 and TRBJ1-4, with D tentatively TRBD1 (6 bases). Trimming shortened V by 3 bases and J by 8 bases, and 10 bases separated the two germline ends. CDR1 is SGHAT and CDR2 is FQNNGV in the germline V gene. The CDR3 has 13 residues. In nucleotides, the CDR3 is TGTGCCAGCAGCTTCGGGGGCGCGGAAAAACTGTTTTTT. Its translation: CASSFGGAEKLFF.

V gene TRBV30 combines with J gene TRBJ1-3, with unresolved D. The CDR3 has 15 amino acids. V lost 0 bases and J 0 bases, leaving 9 bases between the germline ends. Germline CDR1 GTSNPN, CDR2 SVGIG (reference sequence). The CDR3 region has the DNA TGTGCCTGGAGTGTTGGCAGCGGCTCTGGAAACACCATATATTTT. Its translation: CAWSVGSGSGNTIYF.

The rearrangement joins TRBV27 to TRBJ2-1, with TRBD2 matching over 10 bases. Germline trimming cut 3 bases from V and 9 bases from J; bases unmatched to any gene: 5. The CDR3 totals 14 residues. The germline CDR1 and CDR2 sequences are MNHEY and SMNVEV (reference sequence). CDR3 protein: CASSFSGGRSEQFF. CDR3 in DNA: TGTGCCAGCAGTTTTAGCGGGGGGCGGAGTGAGCAGTTCTTC.

This clone was observed a single time. The chain couples TRBV5-1 to TRBJ1-4; 7 bases line up with TRBD1. The CDR3 length is 16 residues. CDR1 is SGHRS, CDR2 YFSETQ, per germline. The J segment lost 2 bases and the V segment lost 0 bases, leaving 4 bases of the junction unmatched. CDR3 sequence (DNA): TGCGCCAGCAGCTTGGAGGGGGCGGTTACTAATGAAAAACTGTTTTTT. Encoded protein: CASSLEGAVTNEKLFF.

CDR3 region: CASSSDTGELFF. The CDR3 nucleotides are TGTGCCAGCAGTTCTGACACCGGGGAGCTGTTTTTT. The chain employs TRBV28 and TRBJ2-2; D gene uncertain. From germline, CDR1 is MDHEN and CDR2 SYDVKM. This CDR3 comprises 12 residues. Trimming took 4 bases from V and 3 from J, leaving 3 bases between them.

The chain links TRBV2 to TRBJ2-3; 11 bases map to TRBD2. The germline V gene has CDR1 SNHLY and CDR2 FYNNEI. The trim removed 1 base at V and 3 bases at J, leaving 3 bases unmatched. The CDR3 is 16 residues long. CDR3 in amino acids: CASSEGLAGFTDTQYF. The CDR3 bases are TGTGCCAGCAGTGAAGGACTAGCGGGGTTTACAGATACGCAGTATTTT.

The chain recombines TRBV6-5 with TRBJ2-7; D is possibly TRBD1 (6 bases). The CDR3 extends over 12 amino acids. Germline V CDR1 and CDR2: MNHEY, SVGAGI. V gave up 6 bases and J gave up 6 bases, with 12 bases separating them. CDR3 residues: CASRNRVGEQYF. In DNA, the CDR3 is TGTGCCAGCAGAAACAGGGTTGGCGAGCAGTACTTC.

V is TRBV7-9 and J is TRBJ1-6, with D possibly TRBD1 on 5 matching bases. V lost 0 bases, J lost 4 bases, and 7 bases lay in between. CDR3 length equals 15 residues. Germline V lookup: CDR1 SEHNR, CDR2 FQNEAQ (reference sequence). This chain's CDR3 is CASSLAGGYNSPLHF. The CDR3, as DNA: TGTGCCAGCAGCTTAGCGGGGGGTTATAATTCACCCCTCCACTTT.

The table lists this clone with a few counts. This chain links TRBV6-1 with TRBJ1-5, with a tentative D call TRBD1 (6 bases). The V gene lost 6 bases and the J gene lost 2 bases, with 8 bases spanning the gap. The CDR3 contains 13 residues. From germline, CDR1 is MNHNS and CDR2 SASEGT. CDR3 protein: CASRTGGNQPQHF. The CDR3 bases are TGTGCCAGCAGGACAGGAGGCAATCAGCCCCAGCATTTT.

As regards this clone: Mismatch with germline at one junction end may stem from a read error. J is TRBJ2-3 and V is TRBV7-7, with 8 bases lining up with TRBD1. The CDR3 length is 15 residues. Germline V gene sequence: CDR1 SSHAT, CDR2 FNYEAQ (reference sequence). Here the CDR3 reads CASSHRQGLIDTQYF. CDR3 DNA sequence: TGTGCTAGCAGCCATAGACAGGGGCTCATTGATACGCAGTATTTT.

This rearrangement joins TRBV28 to TRBJ1-5; no clear D gene. The germline V and J ends were trimmed by 5 bases and 6 bases, with 17 bases remaining between them. The length of the CDR3 is 15 residues. CDR1 MDHEN and CDR2 SYDVKM come from the germline V gene. CDR3 nucleotides: TGTGCCAGCAGTGTGACGACTTTGTTAGGTCAGCCCCAGCATTTT. It encodes CASSVTTLLGQPQHF. Full variable domain (outside the CDR3, taken from reference TRBV28 and TRBJ1-5): DVKVTQSSRYLVKRTGEKVFLECVQDMDHENMFWYRQDPGLGLRLIYFSYDVKMKEKGDIPEGYSVSREKKERFSLILESASTNQTSMYLCASSVTTLLGQPQHFGDGTRLSIL.

V and J are TRBV6-5 and TRBJ2-7; 10 bases agree with TRBD1. This CDR3 contains 13 residues. The ends lost 5 bases at V and 7 bases at J; junction bases unmatched: 5. The germline V gene encodes CDR1 MNHEY and CDR2 SVGAGI. The CDR3 spells CASSLGQGGEQYF. The CDR3 region has the DNA TGTGCCAGCAGTCTTGGACAGGGGGGAGAGCAGTACTTC.

The gene calls are TRBV5-1 and TRBJ1-6; D is ambiguous. CDR1 and CDR2 from the germline V gene are SGHRS and YFSETQ. Trimming took 8 bases from V and 7 from J, leaving 13 bases between them. The CDR3 is 13 amino acids. The CDR3 region has the DNA TGCGCCAGTAACGACGGAGGCAATTCACCCCTCCACTTT. It translates to CASNDGGNSPLHF.